This passage covers 14 T cell receptor beta chains from one sample sequenced in a study of immune evolution from preneoplasia to lung adenocarcinoma. The assay was immunoSEQ multiplex PCR, and TCRdb's table has in-frame clones only and misses some. Of about 6,300 clones listed, roughly 88% are singletons. Sequenced input: FFPE lung adenocarcinoma in situ tissue. These receptors all stem from a donor at least 70 years old with lung adenocarcinoma.

This sequence joins TRBV19 and TRBJ2-5, with 7 bases matching TRBD1. V trimming: 2 bases; J trimming: 5 bases; junction bases outside the gene matches: 5. CDR3 size: 14 residues. CDR1 and CDR2 (germline): LNHDA, SQIVND (reference sequence). The CDR3 is CASSIQGVGETQYF. DNA for the CDR3: TGTGCCAGTAGTATACAGGGGGTCGGGGAGACCCAGTACTTC.

This clone was detected once. The CDR3, as DNA: TGTGCCAGCAGTGGGGCTAGCGGAGCCCACAATGAGCAGTTCTTC. It yields the protein CASSGASGAHNEQFF. The chain employs TRBV6-4 and TRBJ2-1; 7 nucleotides align to TRBD2. The V gene's germline CDR1 is MRHNA and CDR2 SNTAGT. This CDR3 region has 15 residues. Unmatched junction bases numbered 8, after V lost 4 bases and J lost 5 bases.

V gene TRBV30 combines with J gene TRBJ2-7, with D tentatively TRBD2 (6 bases). Between the trimmed V and J ends, which lost 2 bases and 1 base, there was a span of 12 bases. Germline V lookup: CDR1 GTSNPN, CDR2 SVGIG (reference sequence). The CDR3 is 14 residues long. The CDR3 nucleotides are TGTGCCTGGAGTCCTGGCGGGAAGTCCTACGAGCAGTACTTC. It specifies CAWSPGGKSYEQYF.

This chain uses TRBV11-2 with TRBJ2-1; the D gene is possibly TRBD2 (6 bases). Trimming pared 3 bases from V and 5 bases from J, leaving 14 bases between. Germline loops: CDR1 SGHAT, CDR2 FQNNGV. This CDR3 is 15 amino acids long. The CDR3 nucleotides read TGTGCCAGCAGCTTCCCGGGACTGAAACACAATGAGCAGTTCTTC. Translating gives CASSFPGLKHNEQFF.

The genes are TRBV27 and TRBJ2-1; 11 nucleotides match TRBD2. V trimming: 5 bases; J trimming: 8 bases; junction bases outside the gene matches: 8. CDR3 size: 15 residues. CDR1 and CDR2 (germline): MNHEY, SMNVEV (reference sequence). The chain's CDR3 is CASSRLAGRGYEQFF. The CDR3 DNA follows: TGTGCCAGCAGTCGACTAGCGGGGCGGGGCTATGAGCAGTTCTTC.

The V gene is TRBV5-4, the J gene TRBJ2-1; D assignment may be TRBD1 or TRBD2 (7 bases each). Germline lookup yields CDR1 SGHNT and CDR2 YYREEE (reference sequence). CDR3 size: 14 residues. The V gene lost 4 bases and the J gene lost 7 bases, with 15 bases spanning the gap. CDR3 region: CASSGRGLGNEQFF. CDR3 coding DNA: TGTGCCAGCAGCGGGAGGGGGCTGGGGAATGAGCAGTTCTTC.

The chain combines TRBV6-5 with TRBJ1-4, with 7 bases fitting TRBD1. The CDR3 totals 14 residues. Germline loops: CDR1 MNHEY, CDR2 SVGAGI. V was pared by 6 bases and J by 4 bases, with 5 bases of the junction left unmatched. The CDR3 sequence is CASRPGTDNEKLFF. In DNA form, the CDR3 reads TGTGCCAGCAGACCCGGGACAGATAATGAAAAACTGTTTTTT.

J is TRBJ2-1 and V is TRBV27; a possible D gene is TRBD2 (6 bases). This CDR3 has 17 amino acids. Trimming left V 6 bases short and J 0 bases short, with 18 bases between. CDR1 and CDR2 (germline): MNHEY, SMNVEV (reference sequence). The CDR3 sequence is CASSRNSGWSSYNEQFF. The CDR3 DNA sequence: TGTGCCAGCAGCCGAAACAGCGGGTGGTCCTCCTACAATGAGCAGTTCTTC.

The rearrangement joins TRBV5-1 to TRBJ2-7; either TRBD1 or TRBD2 may supply D (5 bases each). V shed 4 bases and J shed 3 bases, with 11 bases lying between them. There are 13 residues in the CDR3. The germline CDR1 and CDR2 sequences are SGHRS and YFSETQ. The CDR3 region is CASSPWDRYEQYF. In DNA form, the CDR3 reads TGCGCCAGCAGCCCCTGGGACCGCTACGAGCAGTACTTC. Filled out from reference TRBV5-1 and TRBJ2-7, the complete variable domain reads KAGVTQTPRYLIKTRGQQVTLSCSPISGHRSVSWYQQTPGQGLQFLFEYFSETQRNKGNFPGRFSGRQFSNSRSEMNVSTLELGDSALYLCASSPWDRYEQYFGPGTRLTVT.

J is TRBJ2-7 and V is TRBV7-2, with 11 bases identical to TRBD2. The CDR3 is 14 residues long. Looked up from germline, CDR1 is SGHTA and CDR2 is FQGNSA. After removal of 10 bases from V and 5 bases from J, the junction contained 10 bases not matched to a gene. CDR3 sequence reads: CATRIAGGPHEQYF. The CDR3 DNA follows: TGTGCCACTCGTATAGCGGGAGGGCCTCACGAGCAGTACTTC.

This clone has just one count. The chain is built from TRBV6-6 and TRBJ1-4; D remains unclear. The CDR3 is 15 residues long. Germline loops: CDR1 MNHNY, CDR2 SVGAGI (reference sequence). Between the trimmed V and J ends, which lost 6 bases and 5 bases, there was a span of 16 bases. CDR3 DNA sequence: TGTGCCAGCAGATCCCAACACCGGGCAAATGAAAAACTGTTTTTT. Residues: CASRSQHRANEKLFF.

This rearrangement joins TRBV18 to TRBJ2-7; D is undetermined. Germline CDR1 and CDR2: KGHSH and LQKENI. V lost 6 bases and J lost 0, with 12 bases in between. CDR3 length: 14 residues. The DNA for the CDR3 is TGTGCCAGCTCCGAGGCAGGTTACTCCTACGAGCAGTACTTC. This sequence encodes CASSEAGYSYEQYF.

CDR3: CASRSNVGDTQYF. CDR3 nucleotides: TGTGCCAGCAGATCTAATGTAGGTGATACGCAGTATTTT. The chain carries TRBV2 and TRBJ2-3, with D unclear. This CDR3 is built from 13 residues. V gave up 6 bases and J gave up 6 bases, with 13 bases separating them. CDR1 is SNHLY and CDR2 is FYNNEI in the germline V gene.

The genes are TRBV11-2 and TRBJ1-4; D is perhaps TRBD1 (5 bases). CDR3 length: 13 residues. The germline V gene has CDR1 SGHAT and CDR2 FQNNGV. The germline V and J ends were trimmed by 1 base and 7 bases, with 7 bases remaining between them. The DNA of the CDR3 is TGTGCCAGCAGCTTAGTCGACAGTGAAAAACTGTTTTTT. This sequence encodes CASSLVDSEKLFF.